This T cell receptor beta chain was captured in a study of cytomegalovirus exposure and HLA in healthy donors. Germline loops: CDR1 SEHNR, CDR2 FQNEAQ (reference sequence). This CDR3 has 16 residues. V dropped 1 base and J dropped 5 bases, with 12 bases sitting between them. Sequencing was performed with immunoSEQ multiplex PCR; in TCRdb, only in-frame clones are kept and a portion is missing. The table shows about 240,000 clones, with more than 75% occurring only once. This clone was counted once. V usage is TRBV7-9 and J usage is TRBJ1-6, with a weak D call TRBD1 (6 bases). Sequencing input: PBMCs. The TCR was taken from a man aged 18 to 30 in good health and CMV-seronegative. The CDR3 loop is CASSLGQARHNSPLHF. CDR3 coding DNA: TGTGCCAGCAGCTTAGGACAGGCGCGCCATAATTCACCCCTCCACTTT.